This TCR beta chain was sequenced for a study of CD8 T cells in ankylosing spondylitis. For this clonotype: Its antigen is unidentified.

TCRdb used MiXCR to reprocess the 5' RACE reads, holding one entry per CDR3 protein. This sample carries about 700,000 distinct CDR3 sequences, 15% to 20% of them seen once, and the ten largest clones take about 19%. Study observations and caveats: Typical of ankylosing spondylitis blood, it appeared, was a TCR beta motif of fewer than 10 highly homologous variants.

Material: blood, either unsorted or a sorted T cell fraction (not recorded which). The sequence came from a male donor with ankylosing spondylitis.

In nucleotides, the CDR3 is TGTGCCAGCAAGACCCGGACAGGGCCCACAGATACGCAGTATTTT. It codes for CASKTRTGPTDTQYF. This chain connects TRBV7-2 to TRBJ2-3; 8 nucleotides agree with TRBD1. CDR1 and CDR2 (germline): SGHTA, FQGNSA. Trimming removed 7 bases from V and 2 bases from J; junction bases left unmatched: 8. The CDR3 extends over 15 amino acids.